This entry describes one T cell receptor (beta chain). The target antigen is unknown. This CDR3 region has 12 residues. Germline loops: CDR1 LGHDT, CDR2 YNNKEL (reference sequence). With 4 bases removed from V and 8 bases from J, the gap between germline ends came to 11 bases. MiXCR, run by TCRdb on the RT-PCR reads, gives a single entry per CDR3 protein. There are some 500,000 distinct CDR3 sequences in the sample; over 10% occur only once, and about an eighth lies in the top ten. The source of the sample is a study of response to subunit inactivated influenza vaccine. Whole-study findings and limits: T cells newly recruited by each seasonal influenza vaccination are few, the authors suggested.

Sequenced here: PBMCs from blood, sampled roughly 6 weeks after vaccination. The sequence came from a man over 45 who received an inactivated influenza vaccine. The gene calls are TRBV3-1 and TRBJ1-2; D is ambiguous. The CDR3 region has the DNA TGTGCCAGCAGCCGAAGGCAGAGCGGCTACACCTTC. Amino acid sequence: CASSRRQSGYTF.